This T cell receptor beta chain was documented in a study of shared clonotypes between healthy human individuals. Assay used: immunoSEQ multiplex PCR; TCRdb lists only in-frame clones, some missing. Of hundreds of thousands of clones listed, roughly nine tenths are singletons. Cells designated naive CD8 were CD45RO-negative and were positively selected for CCR7, with terminally differentiated effector memory CD45RA+ cells excluded. The CDR3 contains 15 residues. The sequencing input was naive CD8+ T cells sorted from blood. The chain joins TRBV21-1 to TRBJ1-1; the table names TRBD1, a call not compared with the DNA. TRBV21-1 is a pseudogene locus. The receptor was isolated from a man aged 30-40 years in good health. DNA of the CDR3: TGTGCCAGCAGCAAAGATGAGGACAGGGGGCAAGAAGCTTTCTTT. This translates into CASSKDEDRGQEAFF.